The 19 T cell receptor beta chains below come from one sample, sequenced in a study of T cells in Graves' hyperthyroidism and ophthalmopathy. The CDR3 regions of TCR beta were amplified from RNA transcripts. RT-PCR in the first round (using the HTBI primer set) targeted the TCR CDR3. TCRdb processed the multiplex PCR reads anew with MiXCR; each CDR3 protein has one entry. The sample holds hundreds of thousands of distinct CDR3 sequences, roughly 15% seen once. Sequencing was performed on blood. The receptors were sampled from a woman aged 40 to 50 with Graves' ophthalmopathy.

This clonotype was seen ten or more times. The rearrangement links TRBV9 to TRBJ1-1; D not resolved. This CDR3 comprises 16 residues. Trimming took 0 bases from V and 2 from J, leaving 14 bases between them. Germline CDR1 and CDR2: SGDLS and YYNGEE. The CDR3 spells CASSVDSRPVNTEAFF. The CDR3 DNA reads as TGTGCCAGCAGCGTAGATTCCCGGCCAGTTAACACTGAAGCTTTCTTT.

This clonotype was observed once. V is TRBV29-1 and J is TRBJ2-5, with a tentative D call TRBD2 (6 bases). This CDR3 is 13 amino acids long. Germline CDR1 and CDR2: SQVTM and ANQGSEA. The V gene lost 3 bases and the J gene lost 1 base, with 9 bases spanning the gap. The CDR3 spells CSVEGGVQETQYF. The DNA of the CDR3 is TGCAGCGTTGAGGGGGGAGTCCAAGAGACCCAGTACTTC.

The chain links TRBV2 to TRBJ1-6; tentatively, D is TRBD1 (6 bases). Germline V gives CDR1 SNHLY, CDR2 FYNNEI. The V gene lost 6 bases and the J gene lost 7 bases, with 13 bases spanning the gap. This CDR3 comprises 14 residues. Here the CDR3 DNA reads TGTGCCAGCAGGCTGGGACAACTCAATTCACCCCTCCACTTT. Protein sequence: CASRLGQLNSPLHF.

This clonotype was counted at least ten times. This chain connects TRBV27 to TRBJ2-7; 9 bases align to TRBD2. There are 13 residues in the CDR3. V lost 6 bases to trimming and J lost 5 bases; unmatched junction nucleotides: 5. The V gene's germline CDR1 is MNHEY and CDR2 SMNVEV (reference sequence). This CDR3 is CASRWASGNEQYF. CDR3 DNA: TGTGCCAGCAGATGGGCTAGCGGGAACGAGCAGTACTTC.

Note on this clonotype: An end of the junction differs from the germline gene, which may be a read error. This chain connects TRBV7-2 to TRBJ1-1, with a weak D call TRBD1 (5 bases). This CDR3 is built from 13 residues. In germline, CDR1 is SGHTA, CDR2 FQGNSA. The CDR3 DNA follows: TGTGCCAGCAGCTCCCAGGGTGACACTGGAGCTTTCTTT. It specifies CASSSQGDTGAFF.

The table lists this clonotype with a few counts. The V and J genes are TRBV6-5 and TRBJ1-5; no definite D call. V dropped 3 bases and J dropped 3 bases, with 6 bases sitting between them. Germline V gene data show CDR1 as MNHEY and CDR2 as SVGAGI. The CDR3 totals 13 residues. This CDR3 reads CASSYEHNQPQHF. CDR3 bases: TGTGCCAGCAGTTATGAGCACAATCAGCCCCAGCATTTT.

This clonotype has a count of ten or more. CDR3 DNA: TGTGCCAGCAGCCCACCCGGCAGGGTAGGCTACACCTTC. Its protein product is CASSPPGRVGYTF. This chain connects TRBV2 to TRBJ1-2; possibly TRBD1 for D (5 bases). Germline V gives CDR1 SNHLY, CDR2 FYNNEI. This CDR3 is built from 13 residues. V shed 6 bases and J shed 8 bases, with 16 bases lying between them.

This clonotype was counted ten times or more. The DNA for the CDR3 is TGCAGTGCCCCTAAGCCTCTAGCGGGACACTACGAGCAGTACTTC. Amino acids: CSAPKPLAGHYEQYF. The V gene is TRBV20-1, the J gene TRBJ2-7, with TRBD2 matching over 9 bases. With V trimmed by 6 bases and J by 3 bases, 12 bases remained unmatched. The CDR3 loop spans 15 amino acids. Germline lookup yields CDR1 DFQATT and CDR2 SNEGSKA (reference sequence).

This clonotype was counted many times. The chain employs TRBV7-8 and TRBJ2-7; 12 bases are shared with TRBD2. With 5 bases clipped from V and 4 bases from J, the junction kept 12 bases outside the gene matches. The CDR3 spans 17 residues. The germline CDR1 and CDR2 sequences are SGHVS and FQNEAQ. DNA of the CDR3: TGTGCCAGCAGCCGACGACTAGCGGGAGTGGCCTTGTACGAGCAGTACTTC. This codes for CASSRRLAGVALYEQYF.

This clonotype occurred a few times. CDR3 loop: CSANIAGGPGETQYF. The CDR3, as DNA: TGCAGTGCAAACATAGCGGGAGGGCCGGGGGAGACCCAGTACTTC. The genes are TRBV20-1 and TRBJ2-5; TRBD2 matches at 11 bases. Trimming took 6 bases from V and 5 from J; bases not matched to a gene: 11. This CDR3 region has 15 residues. In germline, CDR1 is DFQATT, CDR2 SNEGSKA (reference sequence).

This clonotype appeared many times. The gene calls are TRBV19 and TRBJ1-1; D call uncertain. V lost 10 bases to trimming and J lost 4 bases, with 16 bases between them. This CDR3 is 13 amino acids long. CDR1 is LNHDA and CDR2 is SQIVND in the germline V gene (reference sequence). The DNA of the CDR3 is TGTGCCACCAAGGACGGCCTCCGCACTGAAGCTTTCTTT. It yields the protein CATKDGLRTEAFF.

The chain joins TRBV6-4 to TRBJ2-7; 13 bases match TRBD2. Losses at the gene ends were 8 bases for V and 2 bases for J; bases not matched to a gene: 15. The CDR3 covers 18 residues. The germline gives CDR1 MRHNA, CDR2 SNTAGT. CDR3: CASSQVQGTSGITYEQYF. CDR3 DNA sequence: TGTGCCAGCTCACAAGTACAGGGGACTAGCGGGATCACCTACGAGCAGTACTTC.

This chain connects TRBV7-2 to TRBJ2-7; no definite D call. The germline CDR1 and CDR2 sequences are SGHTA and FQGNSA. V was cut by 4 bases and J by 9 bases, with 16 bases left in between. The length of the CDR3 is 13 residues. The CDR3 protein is CASSSPTRRVQYF. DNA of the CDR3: TGTGCCAGCAGCTCCCCGACTCGTCGTGTGCAGTACTTC.

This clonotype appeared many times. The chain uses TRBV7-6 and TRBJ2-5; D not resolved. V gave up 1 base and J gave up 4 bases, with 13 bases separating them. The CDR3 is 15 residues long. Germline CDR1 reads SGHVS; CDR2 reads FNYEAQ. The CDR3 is CASSLVLGFGETQYF. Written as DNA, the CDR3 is TGTGCCAGCAGCTTAGTGTTGGGATTCGGAGAGACCCAGTACTTC.

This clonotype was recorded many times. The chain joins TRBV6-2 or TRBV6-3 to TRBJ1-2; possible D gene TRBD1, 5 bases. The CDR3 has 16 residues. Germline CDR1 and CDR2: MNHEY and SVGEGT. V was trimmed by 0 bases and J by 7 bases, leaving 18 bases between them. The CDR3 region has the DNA TGTGCCAGCAGTTACTCGAGATCCGGTCGCGGGGGTGGCTACACCTTC. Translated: CASSYSRSGRGGGYTF.

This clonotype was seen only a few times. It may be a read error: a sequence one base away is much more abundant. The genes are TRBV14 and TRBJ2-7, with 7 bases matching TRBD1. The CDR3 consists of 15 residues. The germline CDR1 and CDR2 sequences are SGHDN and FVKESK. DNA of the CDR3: TGTGCCAGCAGCCAAAAGGGGGCGAGCACCTACGAGCGGTACTTC. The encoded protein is CASSQKGASTYERYF. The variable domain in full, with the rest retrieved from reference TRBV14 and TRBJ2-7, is EAGVTQFPSHSVIEKGQTVTLRCDPISGHDNLYWYRRVMGKEIKFLLHFVKESKQDESGMPNNRFLAERTGGTYSTLKVQPAELEDSGVYFCASSQKGASTYERYFGPGTRLTVT.

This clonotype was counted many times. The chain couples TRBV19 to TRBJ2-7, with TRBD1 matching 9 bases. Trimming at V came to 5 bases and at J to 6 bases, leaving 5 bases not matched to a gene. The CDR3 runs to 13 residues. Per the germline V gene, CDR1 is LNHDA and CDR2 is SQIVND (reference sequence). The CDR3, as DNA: TGTGCCAGTAGTCTGGGACAGGGCATCGAGCAGTACTTC. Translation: CASSLGQGIEQYF.

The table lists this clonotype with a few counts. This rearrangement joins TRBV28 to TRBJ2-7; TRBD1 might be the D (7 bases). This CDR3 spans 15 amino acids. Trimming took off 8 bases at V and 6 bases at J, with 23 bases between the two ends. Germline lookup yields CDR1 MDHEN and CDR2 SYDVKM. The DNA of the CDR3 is TGTGCCAGCTCCCCCCGGGGGACAGATATTCTCGAGCAGTACTTC. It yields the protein CASSPRGTDILEQYF.

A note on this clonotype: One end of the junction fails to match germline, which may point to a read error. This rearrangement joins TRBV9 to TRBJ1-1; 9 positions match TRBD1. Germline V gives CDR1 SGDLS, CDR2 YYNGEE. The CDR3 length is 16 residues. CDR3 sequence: CASTLAEGTGSTKAFF. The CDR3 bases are TGTGCCAGCACCTTAGCTGAGGGGACAGGGAGCACTAAAGCTTTCTTT.